This T cell receptor beta chain was documented in a study of blood T cell repertoires in COVID-19. In the study's own analysis: Counts of nucleated cells, estimated from reference gene primer amplification, were obtained. Measured with immunoSEQ multiplex PCR; TCRdb has only the in-frame clones, and not every one. The V and J calls and the clone size are those of that table, but D and trimming were determined from the DNA. The sample carries more than 100,000 clones, about 87% recorded once. Germline V lookup: CDR1 KGHDR, CDR2 SFDVKD. The CDR3 extends over 14 amino acids. With V trimmed by 4 bases and J by 8 bases, 6 bases remained unmatched.

The chain combines TRBV24-1 with TRBJ1-2; 10 bases are a match to TRBD1. The sample consisted of peripheral blood. This receptor was taken from a human donor in a cohort sampled during active or convalescent COVID-19. This CDR3 is CATSERDRGTGYTF. The CDR3 DNA is TGTGCCACCAGTGAACGGGACAGGGGCACGGGCTACACCTTC.